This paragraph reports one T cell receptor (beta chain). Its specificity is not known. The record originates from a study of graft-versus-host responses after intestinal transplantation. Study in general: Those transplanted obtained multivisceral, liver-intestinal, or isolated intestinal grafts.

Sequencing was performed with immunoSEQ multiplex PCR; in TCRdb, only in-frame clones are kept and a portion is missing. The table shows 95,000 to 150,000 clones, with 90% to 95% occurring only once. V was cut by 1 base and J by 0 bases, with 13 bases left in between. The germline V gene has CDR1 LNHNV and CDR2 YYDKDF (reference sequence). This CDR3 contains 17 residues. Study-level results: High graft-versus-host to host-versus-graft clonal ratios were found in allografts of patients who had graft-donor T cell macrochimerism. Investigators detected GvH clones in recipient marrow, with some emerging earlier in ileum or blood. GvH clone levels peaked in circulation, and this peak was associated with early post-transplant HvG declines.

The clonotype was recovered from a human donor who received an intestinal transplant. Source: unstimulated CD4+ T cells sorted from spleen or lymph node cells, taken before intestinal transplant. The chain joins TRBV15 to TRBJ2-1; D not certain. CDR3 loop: CATSRGLPDGSYNEQFF. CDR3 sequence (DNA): TGTGCCACCAGCAGAGGCCTCCCGGACGGCTCCTACAATGAGCAGTTCTTC.